These 19 T cell receptor beta chains share one sample of origin, sequenced in a study of T cells in Graves' hyperthyroidism and ophthalmopathy. Template material for amplifying TCR beta CDR3 regions consisted of RNA transcripts. Carried out on the TCR CDR3, a first-round RT-PCR used the HTBI primer set. TCRdb passed the multiplex PCR reads through MiXCR, listing each CDR3 protein once. This table holds 550,000 to 800,000 distinct CDR3 sequences, 17% found once. The source material was blood. Receptors originate from a man aged 50 or older with Graves' hyperthyroidism.

This clonotype was counted a few times. The chain couples TRBV6-5 to TRBJ2-7; D is possibly TRBD2 (5 bases). Trimming removed 2 bases from V and 0 bases from J, with 11 bases in between. Germline CDR1 and CDR2: MNHEY and SVGAGI. The CDR3 has 15 residues. Here the CDR3 DNA reads TGTGCCAGCAGTTACGGCGCGGGCTACTCCTACGAGCAGTACTTC. This codes for CASSYGAGYSYEQYF.

This clonotype was picked up many times. This chain joins TRBV18 and TRBJ1-4; D remains unclear. This CDR3 spans 12 amino acids. The germline V and J ends were trimmed by 6 bases and 7 bases, with 9 bases remaining between them. Germline V gene sequence: CDR1 KGHSH, CDR2 LQKENI. The chain's CDR3 is CASSERSEKLFF. CDR3 bases: TGTGCCAGCTCCGAGAGGTCTGAAAAACTGTTTTTT.

This clonotype was seen ten or more times. This may be a read error, as it is one base from a much larger clone. The chain couples TRBV28 to TRBJ2-7; no reliable D call. The V gene lost 2 bases and the J gene lost 5 bases, with 4 bases spanning the gap. The CDR3 length is 11 residues. Germline CDR1 and CDR2: MDHEN and SYDVKM. CDR3 bases: TGTGCCAGCAGTTTAAACAACGAGCAGTACTTC. It is translated as CASSLNNEQYF.

This clonotype showed up many times. The chain has TRBV28 and TRBJ1-1, with 8 bases matching TRBD1. CDR1 is MDHEN and CDR2 is SYDVKM in the germline V gene. V was clipped by 9 bases and J by 11 bases; unmatched bases: 20. This CDR3 spans 15 amino acids. The CDR3 DNA sequence: TGTGCCAGTTGTGAATTCCGGGACAGGTTCTTTTCGGCTTTCTTT. As protein: CASCEFRDRFFSAFF.

J is TRBJ2-1 and V is TRBV28, with TRBD2 matching over 14 bases. From germline, CDR1 is MDHEN and CDR2 SYDVKM. Trimming removed 3 bases from V and 9 bases from J; junction bases left unmatched: 4. The CDR3 loop spans 15 amino acids. This CDR3 is CASSFQTSGRGEQFF. The CDR3 bases are TGTGCCAGCAGTTTCCAGACTAGCGGGAGGGGTGAGCAGTTCTTC.

This clonotype was seen ten or more times. This chain connects TRBV2 to TRBJ2-5; D unresolved. Trimming removed 0 bases from V and 0 bases from J, with 14 bases in between. The CDR3 runs to 17 residues. Per the germline V gene, CDR1 is SNHLY and CDR2 is FYNNEI. CDR3 amino acids: CASSEAIGIMYQETQYF. CDR3 in DNA: TGTGCCAGCAGTGAAGCGATCGGCATTATGTACCAAGAGACCCAGTACTTC.

This sequence joins TRBV9 and TRBJ2-2; tentative D call: TRBD2 (5 bases). Per the germline V gene, CDR1 is SGDLS and CDR2 is YYNGEE. The CDR3 extends over 13 amino acids. Trimming left V 0 bases short and J 6 bases short, with 6 bases between. The CDR3 is CASSVVEAGELFF. CDR3 DNA: TGTGCCAGCAGCGTAGTGGAGGCCGGGGAGCTGTTTTTT.

This clonotype was picked up many times. The chain couples TRBV28 to TRBJ1-4; 7 bases are shared with TRBD1. J lost 7 bases, V lost 6 bases, and 8 bases had no gene match. There are 14 residues in the CDR3. CDR1 and CDR2 (germline): MDHEN, SYDVKM. The CDR3 nucleotides read TGTGCCAGCAGCGTAGACAGGGTGGGTGAAAAACTGTTTTTT. It codes for CASSVDRVGEKLFF.

This clonotype was observed a few times. The J gene is TRBJ2-3, the V gene TRBV19; D is unclear. The CDR3 has 13 amino acids. Trimming stripped 3 bases from V and 2 bases from J, with 6 bases between. In germline, CDR1 is LNHDA, CDR2 SQIVND (reference sequence). The chain's CDR3 is CASSISFTDTQYF. The CDR3 DNA is TGTGCCAGTAGTATCTCGTTCACAGATACGCAGTATTTT.

A few counts support this clonotype. The chain employs TRBV19 and TRBJ2-1, with TRBD2 matching over 10 bases. Germline V lookup: CDR1 LNHDA, CDR2 SQIVND (reference sequence). CDR3 length: 14 amino acids. The V segment lost 7 bases and the J segment 3 bases; nucleotides outside the gene matches: 3. The DNA for the CDR3 is TGTGCCAGTAAGGCTAGCGGGAGCTACAATGAGCAGTTCTTC. The encoded protein is CASKASGSYNEQFF.

This clonotype was picked up many times. The CDR3 nucleotides are TGTGCCAGCAGTTTTTTCACCATCTCTGGAAACACCATATATTTT. Amino acid sequence: CASSFFTISGNTIYF. The chain couples TRBV28 to TRBJ1-3; D uncertain. Trimming pared 3 bases from V and 0 bases from J, leaving 9 bases between. Per the germline V gene, CDR1 is MDHEN and CDR2 is SYDVKM. The CDR3 is made up of 15 amino acids. The whole variable domain, filled in from reference TRBV28 and TRBJ1-3, reads DVKVTQSSRYLVKRTGEKVFLECVQDMDHENMFWYRQDPGLGLRLIYFSYDVKMKEKGDIPEGYSVSREKKERFSLILESASTNQTSMYLCASSFFTISGNTIYFGEGSWLTVV.

This clonotype was seen ten or more times. The chain joins TRBV27 to TRBJ1-2; the D gene is possibly TRBD1 (5 bases). V dropped 5 bases and J dropped 8 bases, with 18 bases sitting between them. Germline V gene data show CDR1 as MNHEY and CDR2 as SMNVEV (reference sequence). There are 14 residues in the CDR3. The CDR3 DNA is TGTGCCAGCAGTCCAAGGGGAGAGGTTCGAGGCTACACCTTC. It is translated as CASSPRGEVRGYTF.

This clonotype was seen only a few times. The chain employs TRBV18 and TRBJ1-1, with unresolved D. Germline lookup yields CDR1 KGHSH and CDR2 LQKENI. The germline V and J ends were trimmed by 8 bases and 3 bases, with 7 bases remaining between them. The CDR3 has 11 residues. The CDR3 region is CASAHDTEAFF. The CDR3 bases are TGTGCCAGCGCTCATGACACTGAAGCTTTCTTT. Full variable domain (rest looked up from reference TRBV18 and TRBJ1-1): NAGVMQNPRHLVRRRGQEARLRCSPMKGHSHVYWYRQLPEEGLKFMVYLQKENIIDESGMPKERFSAEFPKEGPSILRIQQVVRGDSAAYFCASAHDTEAFFGQGTRLTVV.

The table lists this clonotype with many counts. The chain combines TRBV7-3 with TRBJ2-5, with TRBD2 matching 8 bases. Germline V gives CDR1 SGHTA, CDR2 FQGTGA. This CDR3 has 17 residues. J gave up 1 base and V 4 bases, and 11 bases lay outside the gene matches. The DNA for the CDR3 is TGTGCCAGCAGCTCTACGGCCGGGACTAGGGTCCAAGAGACCCAGTACTTC. Protein sequence: CASSSTAGTRVQETQYF.

This sequence joins TRBV6-5 and TRBJ1-5; D remains unclear. This CDR3 region has 13 residues. Germline loops: CDR1 MNHEY, CDR2 SVGAGI. V gave up 7 bases and J gave up 5 bases, with 12 bases separating them. CDR3 residues: CASNFVWDQPQHF. The DNA for the CDR3 is TGTGCCAGCAATTTTGTGTGGGATCAGCCCCAGCATTTT.

The chain uses TRBV20-1 and TRBJ2-7; the D call may be TRBD1 or TRBD2 (5 bases each). Per germline, CDR1 DFQATT and CDR2 SNEGSKA (reference sequence). CDR3 length: 14 amino acids. V was cut by 1 base and J by 2 bases, with 12 bases left in between. The chain's CDR3 is CSARVGDAAYEQYF. In DNA form, the CDR3 reads TGCAGTGCTAGAGTTGGGGACGCAGCCTACGAGCAGTACTTC.

The chain carries TRBV28 and TRBJ2-1; 11 nucleotides line up with TRBD2. CDR1 MDHEN and CDR2 SYDVKM come from the germline V gene. With 7 bases clipped from V and 6 bases from J, the junction kept 8 bases outside the gene matches. CDR3 size: 15 residues. Here the CDR3 reads CASTPTSGSRNEQFF. The CDR3, as DNA: TGTGCCAGCACCCCCACTAGCGGGAGTCGCAATGAGCAGTTCTTC.

Notes on this clonotype: A much larger clone lies one base from this, so it may be a read error. The rearrangement joins TRBV30 to TRBJ2-7; 9 bases are a match to TRBD2. The tail of the sequence fits TRBJ2-1 better, so the J call may be wrong. Germline V CDR1 and CDR2: GTSNPN, SVGIG (reference sequence). The CDR3 totals 14 residues. The CDR3 DNA follows: TGTGCCTGGAGTACGAGCGGGAGGTCCGGCGAGCAGTTCTTC. It specifies CAWSTSGRSGEQFF.

Many counts were recorded for this clonotype. The V call is TRBV9, the J call TRBJ1-2, with D possibly TRBD1 on 5 matching bases. The V end was cut by 4 bases, the J end by 6 bases, with 10 bases between. The germline CDR1 and CDR2 sequences are SGDLS and YYNGEE. CDR3 length: 12 residues. The CDR3 nucleotides read TGTGCCAGCAGCCGGGGGGGGGATGGCTACACCTTC. It yields the protein CASSRGGDGYTF.